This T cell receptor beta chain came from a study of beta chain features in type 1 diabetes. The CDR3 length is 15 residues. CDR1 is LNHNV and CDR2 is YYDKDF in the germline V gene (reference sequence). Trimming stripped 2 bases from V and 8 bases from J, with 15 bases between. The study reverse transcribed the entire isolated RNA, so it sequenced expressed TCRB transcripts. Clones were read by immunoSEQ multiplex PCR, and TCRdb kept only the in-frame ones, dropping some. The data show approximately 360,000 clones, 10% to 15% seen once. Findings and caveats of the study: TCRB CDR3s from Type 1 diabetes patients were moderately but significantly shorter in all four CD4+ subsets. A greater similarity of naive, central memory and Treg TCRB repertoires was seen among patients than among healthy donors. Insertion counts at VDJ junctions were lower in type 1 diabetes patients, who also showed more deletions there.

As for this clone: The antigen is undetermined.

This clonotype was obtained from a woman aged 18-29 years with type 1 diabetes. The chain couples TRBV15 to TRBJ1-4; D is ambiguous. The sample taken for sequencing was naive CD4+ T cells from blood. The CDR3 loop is CATSRPPRAGEKLFF. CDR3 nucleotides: TGTGCCACCAGCAGACCCCCGAGGGCCGGGGAAAAACTGTTTTTT.